Sequencing of this TCR beta chain was carried out in a study of technical replicates of blood from a handful of donors. Looked up from germline, CDR1 is MGHDK and CDR2 is SYGVNS. CDR3 length: 14 residues. Trimming removed 3 bases from V and 6 bases from J, with 14 bases in between. TCRdb keeps only in-frame clones here, not all; method: immunoSEQ multiplex PCR. Of approximately 70,000 clones listed, more than 85% are singletons. The chain employs TRBV25-1 and TRBJ1-2; TRBD1 might be the D (6 bases). The sequencing sample was made of PBMCs. The clonotype comes from a human donor in good health. Some clones in this sample may be carry-over from other donors' samples. The CDR3 sequence: CASSELGGADGYTF. The CDR3, as DNA: TGTGCCAGCAGTGAGTTAGGGGGGGCGGATGGCTACACCTTC.